This T cell receptor beta chain emerged from a study of T cell changes during pregnancy in multiple sclerosis. The V end was cut by 2 bases, the J end by 0 bases, with 6 bases between. The CDR3 consists of 14 residues. Germline V gene data show CDR1 as ENHRY and CDR2 as SYGVKD. Libraries were prepared by immunoSEQ multiplex PCR; TCRdb keeps only in-frame clonotypes and omits some of them. The table lists around 80,000 clones, 85% to 95% of them singletons. The TCR sequence derives from a female donor with multiple sclerosis, enrolled in a pregnancy study. J is TRBJ2-3 and V is TRBV10-3; D unclear. This specimen was peripheral blood, taken before pregnancy. CDR3 protein: CAISEPPSTDTQYF. In DNA, the CDR3 is TGTGCCATCAGTGAGCCCCCGAGCACAGATACGCAGTATTTT.